The 31 T cell receptor beta chains below come from one sample, sequenced in a study of molecular identifiers for immune sequencing clone quantification. TCRdb re-analysed the PCR reads in MiXCR, keeping a single row per CDR3 protein. The data hold about 320,000 distinct CDR3 sequences, with around a fifth observed a single time. The sequenced sample was naive CD8+ T cells from blood, with Jurkat cell RNA spiked in. As for subset: FACS-sorted CD8+CD4-CCR7+CD45RA+ naive T cells. These receptors originate from a human donor in good health. Some libraries in this study had Jurkat cell RNA spiked in.

The chain recombines TRBV12-3 or TRBV12-4 with TRBJ2-7, with TRBD1 matching over 7 bases. Trimming at V came to 4 bases and at J to 2 bases, leaving 11 bases not matched to a gene. The CDR3 consists of 16 residues. The CDR3 region is CASSSIRQGPPYEQYF. The CDR3 region has the DNA TGTGCCAGCAGTTCCATCCGACAGGGCCCTCCCTACGAGCAGTACTTC.

This clonotype was seen at least ten times. Likely a read error: the CDR3 ends without its conserved phenylalanine or tryptophan. Because the CDR3's place on the DNA is in doubt, the DNA is left out and the CDR3 is given as listed by TCRdb. V usage is TRBV20-1 and J usage is TRBJ1-2; TRBD1 is the table's D call and was not checked against the DNA. Germline V gives CDR1 DFQATT, CDR2 SNEGSKA (reference sequence). Termini included, the CDR3 measures 12 amino acids. CDR3 region: CSASLTGELWWP.

This clonotype showed up just a few times. This rearrangement joins TRBV7-9 to TRBJ2-3, with 10 bases aligning to TRBD2. The length of the CDR3 is 18 residues. CDR1 is SEHNR and CDR2 is FQNEAQ in the germline V gene (reference sequence). The junction had 9 bases not matched to a gene; V was cut back by 2 bases and J by 1 base. In nucleotides, the CDR3 is TGTGCCAGCAGCTTAACCCCTCTGGGGACTAGCGGCACAGATACGCAGTATTTT. Amino acids: CASSLTPLGTSGTDTQYF.

The chain combines TRBV4-3 with TRBJ2-1; TRBD1 aligns across 8 bases. The length of the CDR3 is 17 residues. The germline V gene has CDR1 LGHNA and CDR2 YSLEER. Trimming took 0 bases from V and 4 from J; bases not matched to a gene: 8. The CDR3 DNA sequence: TGCGCCAGCAGCCAAGAAAACGACAGGGGAATTTACAATGAGCAGTTCTTC. It specifies CASSQENDRGIYNEQFF.

In this sample, this clonotype turned up many times. The chain uses TRBV29-1 and TRBJ2-5; D is uncertain. Germline CDR1 and CDR2: SQVTM and ANQGSEA. Trimming took off 3 bases at V and 4 bases at J, with 3 bases between the two ends. This CDR3 has 10 residues. In DNA form, the CDR3 reads TGCAGCGTTGACTTAGAGACCCAGTACTTC. This codes for CSVDLETQYF.

Notes on this clonotype: Possible read error: a much larger clone is one base away. This sequence joins TRBV2 and TRBJ2-6, with D tentatively TRBD1 (5 bases). From germline, CDR1 is SNHLY and CDR2 FYNNEI. This CDR3 is 18 amino acids long. V lost 4 bases and J 3 bases, leaving 19 bases between the germline ends. The CDR3 coding sequence is TGTGCCAGCAGTGTGGGCAGGGAAACTTTAGTTGGGGCCAACGTCCTGACTTTC. Translated, it gives CASSVGRETLVGANVLTF.

This clonotype was seen a few times. The CDR3 region is CASSTTGTEAFF. The CDR3 nucleotides are TGTGCCAGCAGCACTACAGGCACTGAAGCTTTCTTT. The genes are TRBV5-4 and TRBJ1-1, with TRBD1 as a possible D gene (5 bases). Germline CDR1 reads SGHNT; CDR2 reads YYREEE (reference sequence). Deletions cut 4 bases from V and 4 bases from J, with 8 bases between. CDR3 size: 12 residues.

This clonotype has ten or more counts. Relative to the germline gene, one junction end is altered; a read error may explain this. The chain recombines TRBV4-1 with TRBJ2-1; TRBD1 matches at 9 bases. The CDR3 runs to 15 residues. The germline V gene has CDR1 MGHRA and CDR2 YSYEKL. This chain's CDR3 is CASSQVPDGGTGNKF. CDR3 coding DNA: TGCGCCAGCAGCCAAGTCCCCGATGGCGGGACAGGGAATAAGTTC.

This clonotype was recorded only once. Given a much more abundant clone one base away, this may be a read error. The V gene is TRBV7-9, the J gene TRBJ1-1, with 12 bases that match TRBD1. The CDR3 length is 15 residues. From germline, CDR1 is SEHNR and CDR2 FQNEAQ (reference sequence). The V segment lost 7 bases and the J segment 3 bases; nucleotides outside the gene matches: 6. The CDR3 here is CASNWDRGPDTEAFF. The CDR3, as DNA: TGTGCCAGCAACTGGGACAGGGGGCCGGACACTGAAGCTTTCTTT.

The chain links TRBV30 to TRBJ2-3; weak D call: TRBD2 (7 bases). This CDR3 comprises 15 residues. V lost 0 bases to trimming and J lost 4 bases, with 14 bases between them. The germline CDR1 and CDR2 sequences are GTSNPN and SVGIG (reference sequence). This CDR3 is CAWSVQWGGADTQYF. In DNA form, the CDR3 reads TGTGCCTGGAGTGTACAATGGGGGGGCGCAGATACGCAGTATTTT.

This clonotype appeared many times. J is TRBJ2-5 and V is TRBV29-1, with TRBD1 as a possible D gene (5 bases). Per germline, CDR1 SQVTM and CDR2 ANQGSEA. The CDR3 consists of 12 residues. Trimming stripped 5 bases from V and 0 bases from J, with 7 bases between. In DNA, the CDR3 is TGCAGCGTTCAGGACAACCAAGAGACCCAGTACTTC. This encodes CSVQDNQETQYF.

This clonotype came up many times. V gene TRBV28 combines with J gene TRBJ2-7, with D perhaps matching TRBD1 or TRBD2 (5 bases each). Germline V gene sequence: CDR1 MDHEN, CDR2 SYDVKM. Between the trimmed V and J ends, which lost 6 bases and 3 bases, there was a span of 6 bases. This CDR3 comprises 11 residues. The CDR3 nucleotides read TGTGCCAGCAGGGGGGTCTACGAGCAGTACTTC. This encodes CASRGVYEQYF.

J is TRBJ2-7 and V is TRBV6-2 or TRBV6-3; D remains unclear. V lost 2 bases to trimming and J lost 3 bases, with 14 bases between them. Germline V gene lookup returns CDR1 MNHEY and CDR2 SVGEGT. CDR3 size: 15 residues. The CDR3 region is CASSYRLERLYEQYF. CDR3 sequence (DNA): TGTGCCAGCAGTTACCGGCTAGAAAGGCTCTACGAGCAGTACTTC.

This clonotype was observed many times. The rearrangement links TRBV2 to TRBJ1-2; D may be TRBD1 (6 bases). The germline CDR1 and CDR2 sequences are SNHLY and FYNNEI. Trimming took off 4 bases at V and 4 bases at J, with 19 bases between the two ends. This CDR3 region has 16 residues. DNA for the CDR3: TGTGCCAGCAGTGCAGCAGACAGGCTCCAATCCTATGGCTACACCTTC. The encoded protein is CASSAADRLQSYGYTF. The full variable domain, with the rest looked up from reference TRBV2 and TRBJ1-2, is EPEVTQTPSHQVTQMGQEVILRCVPISNHLYFYWYRQILGQKVEFLVSFYNNEISEKSEIFDDQFSVERPDGSNFTLKIRSTKLEDSAMYFCASSAADRLQSYGYTFGSGTRLTVV.

In its sample, this clonotype was seen a few times. The J gene is TRBJ1-2, the V gene TRBV3-1, with TRBD1 identical over 9 bases. The germline V gene encodes CDR1 LGHDT and CDR2 YNNKEL (reference sequence). This CDR3 region has 16 residues. Unmatched junction bases numbered 4, after V lost 2 bases and J lost 0 bases. CDR3 residues: CASSQTGGTPNYGYTF. The CDR3, as DNA: TGTGCCAGCAGCCAAACAGGGGGCACCCCTAACTATGGCTACACCTTC.

This clonotype was counted ten times or more. The rearrangement links TRBV7-9 to TRBJ2-5; D gene unclear. Germline lookup yields CDR1 SEHNR and CDR2 FQNEAQ (reference sequence). The V gene lost 2 bases and the J gene lost 2 bases, with 9 bases spanning the gap. The CDR3 loop spans 14 amino acids. The DNA for the CDR3 is TGTGCCAGCAGCTTAAGGAGCCCGCAAGAGACCCAGTACTTC. This translates into CASSLRSPQETQYF.

Ten or more counts support this clonotype. V is TRBV2 and J is TRBJ2-5; D is ambiguous. V dropped 3 bases and J dropped 2 bases, with 7 bases sitting between them. Germline CDR1 reads SNHLY; CDR2 reads FYNNEI. This CDR3 has 13 residues. This chain's CDR3 is CASSDPEQETQYF. CDR3 DNA sequence: TGTGCCAGCAGTGATCCAGAACAAGAGACCCAGTACTTC. Based on the CDR3 plus reference TRBV2 and TRBJ2-5, the full variable domain is EPEVTQTPSHQVTQMGQEVILRCVPISNHLYFYWYRQILGQKVEFLVSFYNNEISEKSEIFDDQFSVERPDGSNFTLKIRSTKLEDSAMYFCASSDPEQETQYFGPGTRLLVL.

This clonotype was detected only a few times. The V and J genes are TRBV6-2 or TRBV6-3 and TRBJ2-7, with 14 bases that match TRBD2. This CDR3 has 17 residues. Germline CDR1 is MNHEY and CDR2 is SVGEGT. Unmatched junction bases numbered 6, after V lost 5 bases and J lost 0 bases. This CDR3 is CASSHGLAGGFSYEQYF. DNA of the CDR3: TGTGCCAGCAGTCACGGACTAGCGGGGGGCTTCTCCTACGAGCAGTACTTC.

In this sample, this clonotype turned up once. The junction shows a germline mismatch at one end, possibly a read error. This chain links TRBV27 with TRBJ2-6; 12 bases agree with TRBD1. The germline V gene encodes CDR1 MNHEY and CDR2 SMNVEV (reference sequence). This CDR3 has 17 residues. CDR3 DNA sequence: TGTGCCAGCAGTTCGGGACAGGGGGCCTTTGGGGCCAGCGTCCTGACTTTC. It translates to CASSSGQGAFGASVLTF.

This clonotype was seen many times. This chain connects TRBV20-1 to TRBJ2-3; TRBD2 is a possible D gene (6 bases). The CDR3 length is 15 residues. V lost 6 bases and J 4 bases, leaving 20 bases between the germline ends. Germline CDR1 and CDR2: DFQATT and SNEGSKA (reference sequence). The CDR3 bases are TGCAGTGCAACTACCTCCGGGACTTCTTCAGATACGCAGTATTTT. Its translation: CSATTSGTSSDTQYF.

This clonotype was seen repeatedly, ten times or more. The chain links TRBV21-1 to TRBJ2-7; the table's D gene call, TRBD1, was not cross checked with the DNA. TRBV21-1 is marked as a pseudogene. The CDR3 covers 17 residues. The chain's CDR3 is CASSKADESRRSYEQYF. The CDR3 DNA follows: TGTGCCAGCAGCAAAGCAGACGAATCCCGAAGGTCCTACGAGCAGTACTTC.

This clonotype was detected ten times or more. This rearrangement joins TRBV5-4 to TRBJ1-2, with D uncertain. In germline, CDR1 is SGHNT, CDR2 YYREEE (reference sequence). Deletions cut 2 bases from V and 3 bases from J, with 11 bases between. The CDR3 loop spans 14 amino acids. The CDR3 nucleotides read TGTGCCAGCAGCTTTCGGGGTGCTGACTATGGCTACACCTTC. Translated, it gives CASSFRGADYGYTF.

J is TRBJ2-5 and V is TRBV15, with TRBD1 identical over 9 bases. CDR3 length: 14 residues. The ends lost 4 bases at V and 3 bases at J; junction bases unmatched: 3. Germline V gene data show CDR1 as LNHNV and CDR2 as YYDKDF (reference sequence). The CDR3 spells CATSTGQGKETQYF. The CDR3 bases are TGTGCCACCAGCACCGGACAGGGGAAAGAGACCCAGTACTTC. The variable domain in full, completed from reference TRBV15 and TRBJ2-5, reads DAMVIQNPRYQVTQFGKPVTLSCSQTLNHNVMYWYQQKSSQAPKLLFHYYDKDFNNEADTPDNFQSRRPNTSFCFLDIRSPGLGDTAMYLCATSTGQGKETQYFGPGTRLLVL.

CDR3 sequence reads: CASGAILAGAIDTQYF. The CDR3 DNA is TGTGCTAGTGGTGCCATCCTAGCGGGGGCTATAGATACGCAGTATTTT. The gene calls are TRBV12-5 and TRBJ2-3; 10 positions agree with TRBD2. The CDR3 contains 16 residues. Per the germline V gene, CDR1 is LGHNT and CDR2 is FRNRAP. V lost 5 bases, J lost 5 bases, and 10 bases stayed unmatched.

To note about this clonotype: A much larger clone sits a single nucleotide away, making a read error possible. V gene TRBV2 combines with J gene TRBJ1-6; no definite D call. CDR1 and CDR2 from the germline V gene are SNHLY and FYNNEI. The V end lost 8 bases, the J end lost 4 bases, and 18 bases lay between the germline ends. This CDR3 comprises 16 residues. CDR3 sequence (DNA): TGTGCCAGCGGTCAAATAACCGTTGCTTATAATTCACCCCTCCACTTT. Protein: CASGQITVAYNSPLHF.

In its sample, this clonotype was seen many times. The chain recombines TRBV28 with TRBJ2-7, with TRBD1 matching over 8 bases. With 3 bases clipped from V and 7 bases from J, the junction kept 5 bases outside the gene matches. The germline gives CDR1 MDHEN, CDR2 SYDVKM. CDR3 length: 13 residues. The CDR3 DNA sequence: TGTGCCAGCAGTTTGCAGGGGGCGCGAGAGCAGTACTTC. Its translation: CASSLQGAREQYF.

Many counts were recorded for this clonotype. The chain uses TRBV20-1 and TRBJ1-1, with unresolved D. The CDR3 totals 13 residues. With 2 bases removed from V and 0 bases from J, the gap between germline ends came to 7 bases. From germline, CDR1 is DFQATT and CDR2 SNEGSKA (reference sequence). The CDR3 here is CSARIAMNTEAFF. The CDR3 DNA follows: TGCAGTGCTAGAATCGCCATGAACACTGAAGCTTTCTTT.

In this sample, this clonotype turned up many times. V and J are TRBV6-6 and TRBJ2-2; D is unresolved. The CDR3 extends over 15 amino acids. Germline V CDR1 and CDR2: MNHNY, SVGAGI (reference sequence). V was trimmed by 2 bases and J by 6 bases, leaving 13 bases between them. The DNA for the CDR3 is TGTGCCAGCAGTTACACGACACAAGGGTCCGGGGAGCTGTTTTTT. Amino acid sequence: CASSYTTQGSGELFF.

The table lists this clonotype with many counts. The chain combines TRBV4-3 with TRBJ2-6; D is ambiguous. This CDR3 has 16 amino acids. Germline-derived CDR1 and CDR2 are LGHNA and YSLEER. Between the trimmed V and J ends, which lost 0 bases and 3 bases, there was a span of 9 bases. CDR3 sequence (DNA): TGCGCCAGCAGCCAAGACAGGAGAGATGGGGCCAACGTCCTGACTTTC. This encodes CASSQDRRDGANVLTF.

Comment on this clonotype: Just one base apart from a much larger clone, this may be a read error. The chain carries TRBV14 and TRBJ1-1; D unresolved. Germline assignment: CDR1 SGHDN and CDR2 FVKESK. The length of the CDR3 is 13 residues. Here the CDR3 DNA reads TGTGCCGGCAGCCTCCTCCGAACACAAGAAGCTTTCTTT. It is translated as CAGSLLRTQEAFF.

A few counts support this clonotype. The CDR3 carries no conserved terminal phenylalanine or tryptophan, so it likely arises from a read error. The chain combines TRBV7-2 with TRBJ2-5; D unresolved. CDR3 length: 15 residues. Germline values: CDR1 SGHTA, CDR2 FQGNSA. V shed 5 bases and J shed 1 base, with 14 bases lying between them. The CDR3 sequence is CASSNRTHSQETQYL. In DNA, the CDR3 is TGTGCCAGCAGCAACCGAACACATTCCCAAGAGACCCAGTACCTC.